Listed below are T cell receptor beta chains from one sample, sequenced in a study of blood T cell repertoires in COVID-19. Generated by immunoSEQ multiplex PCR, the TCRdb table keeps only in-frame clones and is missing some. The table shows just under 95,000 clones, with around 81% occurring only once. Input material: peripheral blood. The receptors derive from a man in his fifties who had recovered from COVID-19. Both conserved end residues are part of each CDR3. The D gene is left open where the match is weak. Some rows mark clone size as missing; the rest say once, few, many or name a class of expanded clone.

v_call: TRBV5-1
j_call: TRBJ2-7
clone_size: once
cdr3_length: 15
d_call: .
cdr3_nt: TGCGCCAGCAGCGGACGGGGGGGACAGTACTACGAGCAGTACTTC
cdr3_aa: CASSGRGGQYYEQYF

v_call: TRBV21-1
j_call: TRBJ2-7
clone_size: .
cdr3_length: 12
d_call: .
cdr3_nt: TGTGGGGACAGGGGGCGCCGGGACGAGCAGTACTTC
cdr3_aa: CGDRGRRDEQYF

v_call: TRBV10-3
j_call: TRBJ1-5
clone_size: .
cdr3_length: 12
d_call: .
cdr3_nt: TGTGCCATCAGTGTAGCGAATCAGCCCCAGCATTTT
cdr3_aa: CAISVANQPQHF

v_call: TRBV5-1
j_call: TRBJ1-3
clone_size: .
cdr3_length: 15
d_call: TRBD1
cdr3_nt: TGCGCCAGCAGCATTGACAGGGGGAAAGGAAACACCATATATTTT
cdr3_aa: CASSIDRGKGNTIYF

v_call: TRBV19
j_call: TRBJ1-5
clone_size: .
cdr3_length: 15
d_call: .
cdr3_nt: TGTGCCAGTAGTATAACCTACAGGCCGAATCAGCCCCAGCATTTT
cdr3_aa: CASSITYRPNQPQHF

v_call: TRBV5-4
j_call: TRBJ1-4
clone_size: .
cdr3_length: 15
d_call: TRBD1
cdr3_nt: TGTGCCAGCAATCCAGGGGGCCCAACTAATGAAAAACTGTTTTTT
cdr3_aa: CASNPGGPTNEKLFF

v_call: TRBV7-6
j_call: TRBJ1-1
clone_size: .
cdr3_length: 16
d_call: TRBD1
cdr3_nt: TGTGCCAGCAGCTTCGATTCCGGGACAGGGAGGACTGAAGCTTTCTTT
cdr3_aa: CASSFDSGTGRTEAFF

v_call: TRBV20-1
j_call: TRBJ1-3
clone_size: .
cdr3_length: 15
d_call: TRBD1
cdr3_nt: TGCAGTGCTAGTTCGTGGGACAGCTCTGGAAACACCATATATTTT
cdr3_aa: CSASSWDSSGNTIYF

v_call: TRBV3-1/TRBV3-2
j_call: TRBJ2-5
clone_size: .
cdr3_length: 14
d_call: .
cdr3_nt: TGTGCCAGCAGCCAAGGCGGGTTTGGGGAGACCCAGTACTTC
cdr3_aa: CASSQGGFGETQYF

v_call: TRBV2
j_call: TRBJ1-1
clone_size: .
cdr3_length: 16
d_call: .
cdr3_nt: TGTGCCAGCAGTGAACATTTTCGACAGATGAACACTGAAGCTTTCTTT
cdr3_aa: CASSEHFRQMNTEAFF

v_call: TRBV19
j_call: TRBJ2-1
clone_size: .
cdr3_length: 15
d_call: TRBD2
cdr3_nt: TGTGCCAGTAGGCCTTCTAGCGGGAGTAAGAATGAGCAGTTCTTC
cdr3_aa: CASRPSSGSKNEQFF

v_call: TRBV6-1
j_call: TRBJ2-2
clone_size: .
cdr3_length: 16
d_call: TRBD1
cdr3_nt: TGTGCCAGCAGTGAATACCAGGGGGCGAACACCGGGGAGCTGTTTTTT
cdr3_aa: CASSEYQGANTGELFF